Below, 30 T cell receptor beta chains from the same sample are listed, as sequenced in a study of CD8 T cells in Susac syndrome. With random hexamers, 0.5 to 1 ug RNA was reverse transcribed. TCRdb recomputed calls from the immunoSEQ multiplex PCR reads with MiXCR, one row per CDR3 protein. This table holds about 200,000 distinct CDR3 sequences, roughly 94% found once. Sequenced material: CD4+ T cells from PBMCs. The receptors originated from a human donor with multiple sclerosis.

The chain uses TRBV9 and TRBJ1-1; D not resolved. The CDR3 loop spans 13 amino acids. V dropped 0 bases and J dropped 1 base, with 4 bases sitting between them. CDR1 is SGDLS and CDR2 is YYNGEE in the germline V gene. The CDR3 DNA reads TGTGCCAGCAGCGTAGCAACGAACACTGAAGCTTTCTTT. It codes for CASSVATNTEAFF. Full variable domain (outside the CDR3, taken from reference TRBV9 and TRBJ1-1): DSGVTQTPKHLITATGQRVTLRCSPRSGDLSVYWYQQSLDQGLQFLIQYYNGEERAKGNILERFSAQQFPDLHSELNLSSLELGDSALYFCASSVATNTEAFFGQGTRLTVV.

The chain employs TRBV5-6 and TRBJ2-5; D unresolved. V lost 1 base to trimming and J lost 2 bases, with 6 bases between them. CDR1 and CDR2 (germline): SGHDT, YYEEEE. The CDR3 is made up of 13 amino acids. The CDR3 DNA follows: TGTGCCAGCAGCTTGATTGATCAAGAGACCCAGTACTTC. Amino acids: CASSLIDQETQYF. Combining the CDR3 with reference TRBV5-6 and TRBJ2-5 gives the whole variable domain DAGVTQSPTHLIKTRGQQVTLRCSPKSGHDTVSWYQQALGQGPQFIFQYYEEEERQRGNFPDRFSGHQFPNYSSELNVNALLLGDSALYLCASSLIDQETQYFGPGTRLLVL.

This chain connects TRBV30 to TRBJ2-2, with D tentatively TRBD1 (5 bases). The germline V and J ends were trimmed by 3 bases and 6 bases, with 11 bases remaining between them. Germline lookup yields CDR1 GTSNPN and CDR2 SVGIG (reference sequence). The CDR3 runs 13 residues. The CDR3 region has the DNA TGTGCCTGGAGGCAGGGTGAGGCCGGGGAGCTGTTTTTT. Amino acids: CAWRQGEAGELFF.

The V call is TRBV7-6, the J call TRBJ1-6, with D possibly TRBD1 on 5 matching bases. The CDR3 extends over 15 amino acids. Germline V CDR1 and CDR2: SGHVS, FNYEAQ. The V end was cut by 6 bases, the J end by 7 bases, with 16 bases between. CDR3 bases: TGTGCCAGCAGTCTGTTGGGGGTATCGAATTCACCCCTCCACTTT. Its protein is CASSLLGVSNSPLHF. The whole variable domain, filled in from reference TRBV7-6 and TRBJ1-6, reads GAGVSQSPRYKVTKRGQDVALRCDPISGHVSLYWYRQALGQGPEFLTYFNYEAQQDKSGLPNDRFSAERPEGSISTLTIQRTEQRDSAMYRCASSLLGVSNSPLHFGNGTRLTVT.

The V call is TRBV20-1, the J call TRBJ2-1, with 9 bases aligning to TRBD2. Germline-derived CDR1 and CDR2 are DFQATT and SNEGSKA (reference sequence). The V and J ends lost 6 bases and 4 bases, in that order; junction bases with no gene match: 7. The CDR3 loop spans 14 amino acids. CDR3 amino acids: CSAQAGGRYNEQFF. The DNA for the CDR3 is TGCAGTGCCCAAGCGGGGGGACGATACAATGAGCAGTTCTTC.

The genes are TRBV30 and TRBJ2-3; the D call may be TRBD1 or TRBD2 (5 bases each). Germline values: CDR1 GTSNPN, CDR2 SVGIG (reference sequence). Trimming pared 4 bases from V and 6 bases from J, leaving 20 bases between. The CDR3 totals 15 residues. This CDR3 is CAWIYRDLRTDTQYF. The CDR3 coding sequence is TGTGCCTGGATATACCGGGACCTACGGACGGATACGCAGTATTTT.

CDR3 sequence (DNA): TGTGCCAGCAGCAGTAGGACAGGGGACGGACGCGAGCAGTACTTC. This codes for CASSSRTGDGREQYF. The chain has TRBV9 and TRBJ2-7; TRBD1 aligns across 9 bases. The V and J ends lost 4 bases and 6 bases, in that order; junction bases with no gene match: 11. The CDR3 covers 15 residues. Germline assignment: CDR1 SGDLS and CDR2 YYNGEE.

CDR3 nucleotide sequence: TGTGCCATCAGGGGGACAGGGGACACAGATACGCAGTATTTT. It specifies CAIRGTGDTDTQYF. This chain joins TRBV10-3 and TRBJ2-3, with 10 positions matching TRBD1. V lost 6 bases, J lost 2 bases, and 2 bases stayed unmatched. The CDR3 runs 14 residues. Looked up from germline, CDR1 is ENHRY and CDR2 is SYGVKD.

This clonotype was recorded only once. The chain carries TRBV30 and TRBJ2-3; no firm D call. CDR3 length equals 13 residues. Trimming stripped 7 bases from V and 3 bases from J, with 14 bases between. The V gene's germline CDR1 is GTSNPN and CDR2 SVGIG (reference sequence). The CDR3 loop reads CALYSKGTDTQYF. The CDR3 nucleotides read TGTGCCTTATACAGTAAAGGGACAGATACGCAGTATTTT.

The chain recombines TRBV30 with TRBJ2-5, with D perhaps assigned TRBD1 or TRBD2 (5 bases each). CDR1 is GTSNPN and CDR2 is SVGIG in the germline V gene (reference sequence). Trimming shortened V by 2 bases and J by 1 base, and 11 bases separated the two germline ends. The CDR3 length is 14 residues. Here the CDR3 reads CAWSRDRRQETQYF. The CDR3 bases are TGTGCCTGGAGTCGGGACCGCCGCCAAGAGACCCAGTACTTC.

Written as DNA, the CDR3 is TGTGCCAGCAGCCCATGGGCGCAGCCTAGCAATCAGCCCCAGCATTTT. Translating gives CASSPWAQPSNQPQHF. The V and J genes are TRBV7-2 and TRBJ1-5; the D is unclear. CDR1 is SGHTA, CDR2 FQGNSA, per germline. The CDR3 length is 16 residues. V gave up 5 bases and J gave up 0 bases, with 14 bases separating them. The entire variable domain, with the rest obtained from reference TRBV7-2 and TRBJ1-5, is as follows: GAGVSQSPSNKVTEKGKDVELRCDPISGHTALYWYRQSLGQGLEFLIYFQGNSAPDKSGLPSDRFSAERTGGSVSTLTIQRTQQEDSAVYLCASSPWAQPSNQPQHFGDGTRLSIL.

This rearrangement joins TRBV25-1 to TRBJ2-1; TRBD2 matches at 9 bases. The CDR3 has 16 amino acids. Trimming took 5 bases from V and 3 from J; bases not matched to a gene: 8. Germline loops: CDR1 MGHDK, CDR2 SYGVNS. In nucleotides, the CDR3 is TGTGCCAGCAGTCCCCAGATAGCGGGGGTCTACAATGAGCAGTTCTTC. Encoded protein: CASSPQIAGVYNEQFF.

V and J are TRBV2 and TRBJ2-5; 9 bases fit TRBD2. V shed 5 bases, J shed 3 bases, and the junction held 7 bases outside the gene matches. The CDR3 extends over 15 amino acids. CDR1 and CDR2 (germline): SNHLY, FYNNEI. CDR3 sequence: CASSRSSGAEETQYF. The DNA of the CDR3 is TGTGCCAGCAGTCGCTCTAGCGGGGCTGAAGAGACCCAGTACTTC.

CDR3 amino acids: CSVAKGQDGDTQYF. CDR3 nucleotide sequence: TGCAGCGTTGCCAAAGGACAGGACGGGGATACGCAGTATTTT. The chain carries TRBV29-1 and TRBJ2-3; 7 bases line up with TRBD1. Losses at the gene ends were 4 bases for V and 6 bases for J; bases not matched to a gene: 10. This CDR3 is 14 amino acids long. Germline values: CDR1 SQVTM, CDR2 ANQGSEA.

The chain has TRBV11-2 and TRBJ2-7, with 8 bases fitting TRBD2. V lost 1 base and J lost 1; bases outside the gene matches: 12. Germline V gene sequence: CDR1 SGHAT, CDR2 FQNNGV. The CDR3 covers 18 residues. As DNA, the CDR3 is TGTGCCAGCAGCTTAGGAGGGCGGGGGGCGAAGCCGTCCTACGAGCAGTACTTC. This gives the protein CASSLGGRGAKPSYEQYF.

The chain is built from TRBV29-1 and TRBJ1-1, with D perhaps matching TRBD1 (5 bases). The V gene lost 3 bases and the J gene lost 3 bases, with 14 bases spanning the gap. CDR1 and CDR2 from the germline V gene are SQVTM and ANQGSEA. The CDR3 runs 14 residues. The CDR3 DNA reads TGCAGCGTTGATGGGGGGTCTCTTTACACTGAAGCTTTCTTT. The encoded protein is CSVDGGSLYTEAFF.

CDR3 bases: TGCAGTGCTCAGGGGGCGGAAGAGACCCAGTACTTC. Its translation is CSAQGAEETQYF. The rearrangement joins TRBV20-1 to TRBJ2-5; 8 bases match TRBD1. Germline values: CDR1 DFQATT, CDR2 SNEGSKA (reference sequence). Trimming took 5 bases from V and 3 from J; bases not matched to a gene: 2. This CDR3 has 12 residues.

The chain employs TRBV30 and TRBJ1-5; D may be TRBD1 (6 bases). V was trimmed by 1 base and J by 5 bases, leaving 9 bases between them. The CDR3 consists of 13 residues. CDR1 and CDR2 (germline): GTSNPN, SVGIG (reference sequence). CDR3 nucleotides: TGTGCCTGGAGTGAACAGGGCGATCAGCCCCAGCATTTT. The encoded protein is CAWSEQGDQPQHF.

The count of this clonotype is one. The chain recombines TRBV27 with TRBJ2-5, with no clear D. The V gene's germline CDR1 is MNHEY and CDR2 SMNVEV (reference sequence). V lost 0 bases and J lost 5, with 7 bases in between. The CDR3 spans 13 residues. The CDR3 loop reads CASSLSTWETQYF. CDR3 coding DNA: TGTGCCAGCAGTTTATCGACCTGGGAGACCCAGTACTTC.

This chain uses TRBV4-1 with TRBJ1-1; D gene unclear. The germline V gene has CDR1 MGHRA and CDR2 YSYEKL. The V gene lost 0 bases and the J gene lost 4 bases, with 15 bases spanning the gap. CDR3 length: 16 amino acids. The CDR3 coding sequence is TGCGCCAGCAGCCAAGATCCCGTGAGATGGAGCACTGAAGCTTTCTTT. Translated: CASSQDPVRWSTEAFF.

Here the CDR3 DNA reads TGTGCCAGCAGCCATATCTTACAGGGCGGCAATCAGCCCCAGCATTTT. This codes for CASSHILQGGNQPQHF. The chain recombines TRBV9 with TRBJ1-5; perhaps TRBD1 as D (6 bases). This CDR3 region has 16 residues. From germline, CDR1 is SGDLS and CDR2 YYNGEE. V was trimmed by 4 bases and J by 2 bases, leaving 16 bases between them.

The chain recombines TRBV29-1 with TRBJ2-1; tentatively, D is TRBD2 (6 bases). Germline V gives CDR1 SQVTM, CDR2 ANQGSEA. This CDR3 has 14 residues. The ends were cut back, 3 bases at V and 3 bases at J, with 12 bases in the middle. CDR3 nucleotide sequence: TGCAGCGTTGACGCGGGACGTGTCTACAATGAGCAGTTCTTC. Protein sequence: CSVDAGRVYNEQFF.

CDR3 protein: CASSQATRGTWMSGANVLTF. CDR3 bases: TGCGCCAGCAGCCAAGCGACGAGGGGGACTTGGATGAGTGGGGCCAACGTCCTGACTTTC. This chain connects TRBV4-1 to TRBJ2-6, with D perhaps assigned TRBD1 or TRBD2 (6 bases each). Trimming removed 1 base at V and 3 bases at J, with 22 bases between. The CDR3 spans 20 residues. Germline CDR1 MGHRA, CDR2 YSYEKL.

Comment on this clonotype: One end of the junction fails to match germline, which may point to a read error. DNA of the CDR3: TGTGCCAGCAGGGAAGACGCGAACACCGGGGAGCTGTTTTTT. Translating gives CASREDANTGELFF. The chain recombines TRBV2 with TRBJ2-2; D remains unclear. CDR1 and CDR2 from the germline V gene are SNHLY and FYNNEI. This CDR3 is built from 14 residues. The full variable domain, with the rest looked up from reference TRBV2 and TRBJ2-2, is EPEVTQTPSHQVTQMGQEVILRCVPISNHLYFYWYRQILGQKVEFLVSFYNNEISEKSEIFDDQFSVERPDGSNFTLKIRSTKLEDSAMYFCASREDANTGELFFGEGSRLTVL.

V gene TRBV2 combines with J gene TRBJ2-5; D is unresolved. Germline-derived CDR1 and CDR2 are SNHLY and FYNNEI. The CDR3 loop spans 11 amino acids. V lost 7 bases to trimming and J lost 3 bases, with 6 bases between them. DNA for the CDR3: TGTGCCAGCAAGACTGAAGAGACCCAGTACTTC. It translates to CASKTEETQYF.

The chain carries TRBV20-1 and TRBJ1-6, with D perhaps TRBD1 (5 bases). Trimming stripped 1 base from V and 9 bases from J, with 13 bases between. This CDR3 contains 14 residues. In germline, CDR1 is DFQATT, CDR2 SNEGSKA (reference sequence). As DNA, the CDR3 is TGCAGTGCTAGAGCTCAGGGTATGGCTTCACCCCTCCACTTT. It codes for CSARAQGMASPLHF.

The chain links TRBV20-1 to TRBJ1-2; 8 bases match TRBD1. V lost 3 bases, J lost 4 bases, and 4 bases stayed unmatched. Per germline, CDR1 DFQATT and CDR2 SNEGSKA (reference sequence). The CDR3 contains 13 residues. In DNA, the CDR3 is TGCAGTGCTAGCACCACAGGGGGCTATGGCTACACCTTC. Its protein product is CSASTTGGYGYTF.

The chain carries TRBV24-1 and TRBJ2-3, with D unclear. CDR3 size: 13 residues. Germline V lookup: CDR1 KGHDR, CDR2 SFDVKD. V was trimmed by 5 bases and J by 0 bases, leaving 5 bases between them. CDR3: CATSGVSTDTQYF. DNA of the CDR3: TGTGCCACCAGTGGCGTCAGCACAGATACGCAGTATTTT.

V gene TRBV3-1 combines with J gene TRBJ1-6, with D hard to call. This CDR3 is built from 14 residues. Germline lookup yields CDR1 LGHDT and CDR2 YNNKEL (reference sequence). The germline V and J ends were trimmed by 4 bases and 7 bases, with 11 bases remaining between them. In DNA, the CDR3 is TGTGCCAGCAGCCTCGGAAATACAAATTCACCCCTCCACTTT. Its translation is CASSLGNTNSPLHF.

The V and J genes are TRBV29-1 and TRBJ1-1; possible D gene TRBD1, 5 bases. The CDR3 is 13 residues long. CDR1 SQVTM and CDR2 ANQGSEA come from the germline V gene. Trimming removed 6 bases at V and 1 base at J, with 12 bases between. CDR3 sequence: CSVADRRNTEAFF. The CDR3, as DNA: TGCAGCGTAGCCGACAGAAGGAACACTGAAGCTTTCTTT. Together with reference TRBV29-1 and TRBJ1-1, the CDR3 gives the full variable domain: SAVISQKPSRDICQRGTSLTIQCQVDSQVTMMFWYRQQPGQSLTLIATANQGSEATYESGFVIDKFPISRPNLTFSTLTVSNMSPEDSSIYLCSVADRRNTEAFFGQGTRLTVV.